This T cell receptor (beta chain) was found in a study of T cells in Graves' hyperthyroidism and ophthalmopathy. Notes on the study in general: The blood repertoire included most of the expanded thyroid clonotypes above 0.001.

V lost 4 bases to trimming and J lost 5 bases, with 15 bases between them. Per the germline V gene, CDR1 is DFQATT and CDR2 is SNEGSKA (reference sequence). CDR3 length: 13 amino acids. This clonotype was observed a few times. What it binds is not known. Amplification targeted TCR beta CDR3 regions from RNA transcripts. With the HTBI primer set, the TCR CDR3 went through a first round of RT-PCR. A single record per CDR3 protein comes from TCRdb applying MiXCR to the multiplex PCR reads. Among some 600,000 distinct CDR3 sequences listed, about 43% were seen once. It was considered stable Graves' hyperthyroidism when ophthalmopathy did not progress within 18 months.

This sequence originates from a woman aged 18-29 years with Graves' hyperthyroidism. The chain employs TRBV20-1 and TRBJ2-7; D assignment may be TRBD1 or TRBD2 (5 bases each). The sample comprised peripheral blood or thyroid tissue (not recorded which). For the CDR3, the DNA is TGCAGTGCTAAAACCACTTGGGACCACGAGCAGTACTTC. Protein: CSAKTTWDHEQYF.